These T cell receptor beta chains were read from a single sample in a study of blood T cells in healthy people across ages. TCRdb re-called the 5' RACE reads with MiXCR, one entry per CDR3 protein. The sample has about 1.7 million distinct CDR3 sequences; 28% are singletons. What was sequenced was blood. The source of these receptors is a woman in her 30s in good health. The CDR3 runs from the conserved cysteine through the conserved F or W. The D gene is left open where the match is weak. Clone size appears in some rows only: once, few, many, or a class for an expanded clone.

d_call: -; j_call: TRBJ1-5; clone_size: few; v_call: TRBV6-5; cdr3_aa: CVSRRLGEGGNQPQHF; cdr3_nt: TGTGTCAGCAGGCGGTTAGGAGAAGGCGGGAATCAGCCCCAGCATTTT
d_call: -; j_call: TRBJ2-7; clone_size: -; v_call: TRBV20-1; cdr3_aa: CSAPGPGWDSISYEQYF; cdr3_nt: TGCAGTGCTCCAGGTCCAGGCTGGGATTCAATTAGCTACGAGCAGTACTTC
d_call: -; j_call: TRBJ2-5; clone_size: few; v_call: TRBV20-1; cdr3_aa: CSAMEGRPGLETQYF; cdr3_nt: TGCAGTGCTATGGAGGGGCGGCCCGGGCTAGAGACCCAGTACTTC
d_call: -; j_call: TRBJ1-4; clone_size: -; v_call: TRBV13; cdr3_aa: CASSFRTENEKLFF; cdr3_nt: TGTGCCAGCAGCTTCCGGACAGAAAATGAAAAACTGTTTTTT
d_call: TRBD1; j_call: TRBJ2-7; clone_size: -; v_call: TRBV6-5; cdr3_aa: CASSRSMTGGAYEQYF; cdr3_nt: TGTGCCAGCAGTCGTTCAATGACAGGGGGAGCCTACGAGCAGTACTTC
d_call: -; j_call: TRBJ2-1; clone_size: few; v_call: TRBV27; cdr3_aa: CASSLQQGYNEQFF; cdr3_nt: TGTGCCAGCAGTTTACAACAGGGTTACAATGAGCAGTTCTTC
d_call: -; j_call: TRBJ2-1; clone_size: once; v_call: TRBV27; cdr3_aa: CAGSLQPLGMGNEQFF; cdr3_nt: TGTGCCGGCAGTTTACAACCGCTAGGAATGGGGAATGAGCAGTTCTTC
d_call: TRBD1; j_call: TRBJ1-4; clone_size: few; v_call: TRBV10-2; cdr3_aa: CATTGGEKEKLFF; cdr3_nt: TGCGCCACCACAGGGGGCGAGAAGGAAAAACTGTTTTTT
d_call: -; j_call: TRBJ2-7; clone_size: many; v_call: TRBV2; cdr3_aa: CASRGAVLYEQYF; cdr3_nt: TGTGCCAGCAGGGGTGCCGTCCTCTACGAGCAGTACTTC
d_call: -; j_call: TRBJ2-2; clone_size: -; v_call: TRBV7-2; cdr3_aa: CASSSSGGRTGELFF; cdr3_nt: TGTGCCAGCAGCTCTTCGGGGGGCCGCACCGGGGAGCTGTTTTTT
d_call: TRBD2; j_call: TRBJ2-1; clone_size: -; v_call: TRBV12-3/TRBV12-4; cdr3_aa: CASSLGGRARQFF; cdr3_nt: TGTGCCAGCAGTTTAGGCGGGAGGGCCCGGCAGTTCTTC
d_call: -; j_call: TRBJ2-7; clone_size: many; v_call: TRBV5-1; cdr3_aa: CASSLWGGETYEQYF; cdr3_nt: TGCGCCAGCAGCTTATGGGGCGGTGAGACCTACGAGCAGTACTTC
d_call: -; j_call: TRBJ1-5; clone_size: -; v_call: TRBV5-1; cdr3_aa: CASSLLAGDQPQHF; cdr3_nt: TGCGCCAGCAGCTTGTTGGCCGGGGATCAGCCCCAGCATTTT
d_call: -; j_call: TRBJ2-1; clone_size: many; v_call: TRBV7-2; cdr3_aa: CASSAFLTGHEQFF; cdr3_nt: TGTGCCAGCAGCGCATTCCTGACAGGACATGAGCAGTTCTTC
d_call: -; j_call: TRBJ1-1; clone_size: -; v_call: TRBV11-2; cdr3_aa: CASSLSPGTKVEAFF; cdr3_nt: TGTGCCAGCAGCCTCTCACCCGGGACAAAAGTTGAAGCTTTCTTT
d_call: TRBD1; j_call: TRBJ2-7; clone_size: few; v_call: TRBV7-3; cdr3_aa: CASSSQWGMGTGKESYEQYF; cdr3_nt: TGTGCCAGCAGCTCCCAGTGGGGGATGGGGACAGGGAAAGAGTCCTACGAGCAGTACTTC
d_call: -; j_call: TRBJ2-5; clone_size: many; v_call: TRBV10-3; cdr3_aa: CAISPSSQETQYF; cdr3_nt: TGTGCCATCAGTCCGAGTTCTCAAGAGACCCAGTACTTC
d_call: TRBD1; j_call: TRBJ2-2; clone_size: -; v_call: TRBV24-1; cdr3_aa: CATSEGTGGITGELFF; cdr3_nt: TGTGCCACCAGTGAAGGGACAGGGGGAATCACCGGGGAGCTGTTTTTT
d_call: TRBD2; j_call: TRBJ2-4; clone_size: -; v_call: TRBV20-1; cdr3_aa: CSARGGGYNEQYF; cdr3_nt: TGCAGTGCTAGGGGCGGGGGGTACAATGAGCAGTACTTC
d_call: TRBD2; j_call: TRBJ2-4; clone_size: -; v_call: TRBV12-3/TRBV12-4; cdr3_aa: CASSPLQAGGQDEQYF; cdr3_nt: TGTGCCAGCAGTCCCCTTCAGGCGGGAGGGCAGGATGAGCAGTACTTC
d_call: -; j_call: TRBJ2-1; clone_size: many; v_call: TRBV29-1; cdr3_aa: CSVGGGEGYNEQFF; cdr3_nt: TGCAGCGTTGGTGGGGGAGAGGGATACAATGAGCAGTTCTTC
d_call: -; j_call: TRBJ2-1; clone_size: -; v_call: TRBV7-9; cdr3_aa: CASSRGQNEQFF; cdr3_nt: TGTGCCAGCAGCCGAGGACAGAATGAGCAGTTCTTC
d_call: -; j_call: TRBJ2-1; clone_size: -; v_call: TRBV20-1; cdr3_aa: CSALTPSSYNEQFF; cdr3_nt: TGCAGTGCTCTGACTCCTAGCTCCTACAATGAGCAGTTCTTC
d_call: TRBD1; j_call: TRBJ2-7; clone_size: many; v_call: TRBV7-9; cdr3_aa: CASSLPTGREQYF; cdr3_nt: TGTGCCAGCAGCCTTCCGACAGGGCGCGAGCAGTACTTC
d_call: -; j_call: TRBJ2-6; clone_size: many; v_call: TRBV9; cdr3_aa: CASSVGLSGANVLTF; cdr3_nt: TGTGCCAGCAGCGTGGGTTTGTCTGGGGCCAACGTCCTGACTTTC
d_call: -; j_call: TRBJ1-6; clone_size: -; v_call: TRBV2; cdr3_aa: CASGTNNSPLHF; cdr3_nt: TGTGCCAGCGGGACCAATAATTCACCCCTCCACTTT
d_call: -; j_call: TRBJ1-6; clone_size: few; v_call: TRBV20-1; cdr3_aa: CSARPSAASSPLHF; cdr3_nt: TGCAGTGCTAGGCCGTCGGCAGCGAGTTCACCCCTCCACTTT
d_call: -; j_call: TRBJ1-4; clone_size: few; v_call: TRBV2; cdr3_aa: CASRATGIGEKLFF; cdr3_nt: TGTGCCAGCAGGGCCACAGGGATAGGAGAAAAACTGTTTTTT
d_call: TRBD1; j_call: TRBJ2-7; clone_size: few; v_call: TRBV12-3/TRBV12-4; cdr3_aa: CASSIRQGSEQYF; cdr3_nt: TGTGCCAGCAGTATTAGACAGGGATCCGAGCAGTACTTC
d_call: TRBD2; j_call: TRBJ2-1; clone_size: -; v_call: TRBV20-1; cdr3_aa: CSGGIQETQFF; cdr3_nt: TGCAGCGGGGGGATCCAAGAGACCCAGTTCTTC
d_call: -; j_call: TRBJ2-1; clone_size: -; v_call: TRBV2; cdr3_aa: CASSEEFGEQFF; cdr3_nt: TGTGCCAGCAGTGAGGAGTTCGGTGAGCAGTTCTTC
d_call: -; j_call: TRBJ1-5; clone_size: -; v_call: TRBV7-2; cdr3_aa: CASSRTSGADSNQPQHF; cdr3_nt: TGTGCCAGCAGCCGGACCTCAGGGGCTGATAGCAATCAGCCCCAGCATTTT
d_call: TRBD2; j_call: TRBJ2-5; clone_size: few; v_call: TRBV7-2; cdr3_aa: CASNPQAGGRETQYF; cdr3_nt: TGTGCCAGCAACCCCCAAGCGGGGGGGCGAGAGACCCAGTACTTC
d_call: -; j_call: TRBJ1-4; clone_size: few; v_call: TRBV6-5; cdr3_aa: CASSSATTNEKLFF; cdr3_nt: TGTGCCAGCAGCTCGGCCACAACTAATGAAAAACTGTTTTTT
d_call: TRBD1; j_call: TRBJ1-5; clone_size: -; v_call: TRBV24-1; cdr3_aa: CATSNRDRGRPQHF; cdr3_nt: TGTGCCACCAGTAACCGGGACAGGGGGCGACCCCAGCATTTT
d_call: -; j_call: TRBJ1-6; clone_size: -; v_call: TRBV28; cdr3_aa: CASSALMPLHF; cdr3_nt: TGTGCCAGCAGTGCCCTCATGCCCCTCCACTTT
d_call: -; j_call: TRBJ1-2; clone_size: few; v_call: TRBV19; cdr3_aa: CASSMAGTSANYGYTF; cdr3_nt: TGTGCCAGTAGTATGGCAGGGACGTCAGCTAACTATGGCTACACCTTC